The 16 T cell receptor beta chains below come from one sample, sequenced in a study of T cell responses to AZD1222 COVID-19 vaccine. Method: immunoSEQ multiplex PCR; TCRdb's copy keeps in-frame clones and lacks some. The sample has approximately 45,000 clones; roughly 88% are singletons. Source: peripheral blood, taken 28 days after the second AZD1222 dose. The receptors originated from an adult who received the AZD1222 COVID-19 vaccine.

This rearrangement joins TRBV5-1 to TRBJ1-2; D is ambiguous. With 4 bases removed from V and 5 bases from J, the gap between germline ends came to 12 bases. The CDR3 is 13 residues long. Germline CDR1 and CDR2: SGHRS and YFSETQ. The CDR3 protein is CASSPAPAYGYTF. The CDR3 DNA reads as TGCGCCAGCAGCCCGGCCCCGGCGTATGGCTACACCTTC. Complete variable domain (other parts from reference TRBV5-1 and TRBJ1-2): KAGVTQTPRYLIKTRGQQVTLSCSPISGHRSVSWYQQTPGQGLQFLFEYFSETQRNKGNFPGRFSGRQFSNSRSEMNVSTLELGDSALYLCASSPAPAYGYTFGSGTRLTVV.

The chain couples TRBV5-1 to TRBJ1-2, with D unclear. Trimming removed 4 bases from V and 4 bases from J, with 14 bases in between. This CDR3 is 14 amino acids long. Germline V gene lookup returns CDR1 SGHRS and CDR2 YFSETQ. The DNA of the CDR3 is TGCGCCAGCAGCCGTGCGACTCCTGGCTATGGCTACACCTTC. This encodes CASSRATPGYGYTF.

This rearrangement joins TRBV20-1 to TRBJ2-7; 7 nucleotides align to TRBD2. The length of the CDR3 is 13 residues. Germline trimming cut 3 bases from V and 3 bases from J; bases unmatched to any gene: 5. Germline CDR1 is DFQATT and CDR2 is SNEGSKA (reference sequence). CDR3: CSASVAGDYEQYF. For the CDR3, the DNA is TGCAGTGCTAGTGTGGCGGGAGACTACGAGCAGTACTTC.

V and J are TRBV18 and TRBJ2-6, with D perhaps matching TRBD1 (6 bases). V shed 0 bases and J shed 4 bases, with 13 bases lying between them. Germline V gene lookup returns CDR1 KGHSH and CDR2 LQKENI. The CDR3 runs to 17 residues. Written as DNA, the CDR3 is TGTGCCAGCTCACCACCGGGGGCAGGGAAAGGGGCCAACGTCCTGACTTTC. Encoded protein: CASSPPGAGKGANVLTF.

This sequence joins TRBV4-2 and TRBJ1-2; TRBD1 matches 8 bases. The CDR3 runs 15 residues. Germline V gene lookup returns CDR1 LGHNA and CDR2 YNFKEQ. Unmatched junction bases numbered 4, after V lost 4 bases and J lost 0 bases. CDR3: CASSPQGDSNYGYTF. CDR3 sequence (DNA): TGTGCCAGCAGCCCACAGGGGGATTCTAACTATGGCTACACCTTC.

The rearrangement joins TRBV7-9 to TRBJ2-6; 8 bases map to TRBD1. Germline CDR1 is SEHNR and CDR2 is FQNEAQ (reference sequence). The CDR3 totals 14 residues. With 8 bases clipped from V and 1 base from J, the junction kept 1 base outside the gene matches. CDR3 DNA: TGTGCCAGCCGGACAGGGTCTGGGGCCAACGTCCTGACTTTC. Translating gives CASRTGSGANVLTF.

CDR3 in DNA: TGCAGCGTTGCTGACAGTATCAATCAGCCCCAGCATTTT. Encoded protein: CSVADSINQPQHF. The chain carries TRBV29-1 and TRBJ1-5, with D maybe TRBD1 (5 bases). The CDR3 has 13 amino acids. Germline V gene sequence: CDR1 SQVTM, CDR2 ANQGSEA. Between the trimmed V and J ends, which lost 4 bases and 3 bases, there was a span of 10 bases.

J is TRBJ1-6 and V is TRBV3-1 (or the pseudogene TRBV3-2), with 7 bases that match TRBD1. Germline CDR1 and CDR2: LGHDT and YNNKEL (reference sequence). This CDR3 has 17 residues. V gave up 6 bases and J gave up 2 bases; unmatched junction bases: 10. The CDR3 here is CASRERQGKTYNSPLHF. DNA for the CDR3: TGTGCCAGCAGAGAACGACAGGGAAAGACCTATAATTCACCCCTCCACTTT.

The J gene is TRBJ1-1, the V gene TRBV6-5, with D possibly being TRBD1 (6 bases). This CDR3 comprises 14 residues. Germline CDR1 reads MNHEY; CDR2 reads SVGAGI. The V end lost 6 bases, the J end lost 2 bases, and 13 bases lay between the germline ends. This CDR3 reads CASRRSGENTEAFF. CDR3 sequence (DNA): TGTGCCAGCAGGCGGTCAGGGGAAAACACTGAAGCTTTCTTT.

This rearrangement joins TRBV7-3 to TRBJ2-2, with no clear D. Germline CDR1 SGHTA, CDR2 FQGTGA. The germline V and J ends were trimmed by 2 bases and 4 bases, with 11 bases remaining between them. This CDR3 contains 15 residues. The CDR3 loop reads CASSLVGWGTGELFF. CDR3 bases: TGTGCCAGCAGCTTAGTGGGATGGGGCACCGGGGAGCTGTTTTTT.

CDR3 amino acids: CATLARNTIYF. Here the CDR3 DNA reads TGTGCTACCCTCGCTCGAAACACCATATATTTT. The chain uses TRBV2 and TRBJ1-3; no reliable D call. From germline, CDR1 is SNHLY and CDR2 FYNNEI. The CDR3 runs 11 residues. Filled out from reference TRBV2 and TRBJ1-3, the complete variable domain reads EPEVTQTPSHQVTQMGQEVILRCVPISNHLYFYWYRQILGQKVEFLVSFYNNEISEKSEIFDDQFSVERPDGSNFTLKIRSTKLEDSAMYFCATLARNTIYFGEGSWLTVV.

The chain couples TRBV6-5 to TRBJ2-2, with a tentative D call TRBD2 (5 bases). Trimming stripped 2 bases from V and 1 base from J, with 8 bases between. The CDR3 extends over 15 amino acids. Germline CDR1 is MNHEY and CDR2 is SVGAGI. DNA of the CDR3: TGTGCCAGCAGTTACGAGGGATTGAACACCGGGGAGCTGTTTTTT. It is translated as CASSYEGLNTGELFF.

A single count supports this clone. The chain links TRBV12-3 or TRBV12-4 to TRBJ1-5; D unclear. The CDR3 loop spans 13 amino acids. Deletions cut 3 bases from V and 7 bases from J, with 10 bases between. The CDR3 protein is CASSLNTQQPQHF. DNA for the CDR3: TGTGCCAGCAGTTTGAATACGCAGCAGCCCCAGCATTTT.

V gene TRBV28 combines with J gene TRBJ1-2; D not resolved. V was cut by 5 bases and J by 0 bases, with 13 bases left in between. The CDR3 sequence is 15 residues long. Germline loops: CDR1 MDHEN, CDR2 SYDVKM. The CDR3 DNA reads TGTGCCAGCAGTCAAAACACGGCCTCTAACTATGGCTACACCTTC. Its translation: CASSQNTASNYGYTF.

The chain is built from TRBV14 and TRBJ2-5; D ambiguous. V lost 4 bases and J 5 bases, leaving 11 bases between the germline ends. The CDR3 totals 13 residues. The germline V gene has CDR1 SGHDN and CDR2 FVKESK. CDR3 nucleotides: TGTGCCAGCAGCCCCCGCCTAGAGGAGACCCAGTACTTC. Amino acid sequence: CASSPRLEETQYF.

The chain couples TRBV6-5 to TRBJ1-2; D is uncertain. This CDR3 is built from 15 residues. Deletions cut 0 bases from V and 2 bases from J, with 10 bases between. CDR1 is MNHEY, CDR2 SVGAGI, per germline. CDR3 coding DNA: TGTGCCAGCAGTTACTCGGGAGGACGAAACTATGGCTACACCTTC. It specifies CASSYSGGRNYGYTF.